This T cell receptor beta chain appears in the sequencing data of a study of blood T cell repertoires in COVID-19. Study context: Italy, Spain and the United States were the sources of the convalescent and acute COVID-19 samples.

Seattle researchers signed up patients amid active infection and tracked them longitudinally. In the study's own analysis: Estimation of nucleated cell counts relied on the amplification of reference gene primers. Method: immunoSEQ multiplex PCR; TCRdb's copy keeps in-frame clones and lacks some. V, J and clone size derive from that table, while D and trimming were established from the DNA sequence. The sample has a few hundred thousand clones, 90% seen once. This CDR3 contains 14 residues. Germline V gene lookup returns CDR1 MNHEY and CDR2 SMNVEV (reference sequence). With 6 bases removed from V and 10 bases from J, the gap between germline ends came to 16 bases.

Input material: peripheral blood. This clonotype was sampled from a woman in her fifties or sixties with COVID-19, enrolled during active disease. The V call is TRBV27, the J call TRBJ1-6, with no clear D. CDR3 in amino acids: CASRMVAGRSPLHF. For the CDR3, the DNA is TGTGCCAGCAGAATGGTAGCGGGTCGATCACCCCTCCACTTT.